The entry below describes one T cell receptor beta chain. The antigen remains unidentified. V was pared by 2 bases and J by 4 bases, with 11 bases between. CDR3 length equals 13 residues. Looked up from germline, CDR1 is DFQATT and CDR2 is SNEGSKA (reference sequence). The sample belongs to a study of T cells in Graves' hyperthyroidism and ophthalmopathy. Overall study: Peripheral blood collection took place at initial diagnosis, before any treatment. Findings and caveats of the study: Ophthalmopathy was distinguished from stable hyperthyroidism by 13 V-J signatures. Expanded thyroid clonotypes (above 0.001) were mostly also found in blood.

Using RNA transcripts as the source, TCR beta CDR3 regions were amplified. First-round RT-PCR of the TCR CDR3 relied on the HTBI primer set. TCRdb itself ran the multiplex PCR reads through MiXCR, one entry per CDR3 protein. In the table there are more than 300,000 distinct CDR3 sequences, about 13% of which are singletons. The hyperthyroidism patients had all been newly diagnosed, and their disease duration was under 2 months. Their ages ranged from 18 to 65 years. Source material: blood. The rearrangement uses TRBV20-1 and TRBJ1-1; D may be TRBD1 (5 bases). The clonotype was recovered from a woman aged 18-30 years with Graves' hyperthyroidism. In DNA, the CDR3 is TGCAGTGCTAGATCGAGGGGTGGCACTGAAGCTTTCTTT. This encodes CSARSRGGTEAFF.